Presented here are 22 T cell receptor beta chains from one specimen sequenced in a study of T cells in Graves' hyperthyroidism and ophthalmopathy (dated 2019 in TCRdb). Receptors were amplified or captured by multiplex PCR. TCRdb names Illumina HiSeq 2000 as the instrument used. The TCR beta CDR3 regions were amplified from RNA transcripts. A first-round RT-PCR of the TCR CDR3 used the HTBI primer set with the Qiagen OneStep RT-PCR kit. TCRdb's own reprocessing of the public reads used fastp at Q25 and MiXCR and kept productive beta chains. Merged by CDR3 protein, the rows form single entries marked with the most common genes and DNA. Within this sample are approximately 600,000 distinct CDR3 sequences, with around 20% of them counted one time only. The top ten clones comprise 34% of the sample. The specimen was blood. The receptors were sampled from a man aged 30 to 45 with Graves' ophthalmopathy.

This clonotype was seen repeatedly, ten times or more. V usage is TRBV28 and J usage is TRBJ2-1; D call uncertain. The CDR3 is made up of 15 amino acids. The germline V and J ends were trimmed by 4 bases and 7 bases, with 17 bases remaining between them. Germline V gene sequence: CDR1 MDHEN, CDR2 SYDVKM. DNA of the CDR3: TGTGCCAGCAGTTCCTTCACTTCCCTTGGGAATGAGCAGTTCTTC. It translates to CASSSFTSLGNEQFF.

This clonotype was counted a few times. The CDR3 loop reads CASSLALVNTEAFF. For the CDR3, the DNA is TGTGCCAGCAGCTTGGCCTTGGTGAACACTGAAGCTTTCTTT. The chain employs TRBV5-5 and TRBJ1-1; no reliable D call. This CDR3 is built from 14 residues. Germline V gene sequence: CDR1 SGHKS, CDR2 YYEKEE (reference sequence). Trimming stripped 0 bases from V and 0 bases from J, with 6 bases between.

The rearrangement joins TRBV12-3 or TRBV12-4 to TRBJ2-1, with 16 bases that match TRBD2. The CDR3 is 17 residues long. V dropped 7 bases and J dropped 7; count of bases not matched to a gene: 10. The CDR3 DNA reads TGTGCCAGCACCAAAGGGACTAGCGGGAGGGAACGGAATGAGCAGTTCTTC. It translates to CASTKGTSGRERNEQFF.

The V gene is TRBV9, the J gene TRBJ1-2; 7 bases are shared with TRBD1. There are 14 residues in the CDR3. V was clipped by 4 bases and J by 5 bases; unmatched bases: 8. Germline V gene data show CDR1 as SGDLS and CDR2 as YYNGEE. CDR3 DNA sequence: TGTGCCAGCAGCCCCAGGGACAGCCTATATGGCTACACCTTC. It encodes CASSPRDSLYGYTF.

With respect to this clonotype: A much larger clonotype is one base distant, so this may be a read error. The chain recombines TRBV10-3 with TRBJ2-7; TRBD2 matches 7 bases. This CDR3 comprises 15 residues. The germline V gene encodes CDR1 ENHRY and CDR2 SYGVKD. The CDR3 region is CAIGESEAGHYEQYF. DNA of the CDR3: TGTGCCATCGGTGAGTCAGAAGCGGGGCACTACGAGCAGTACTTC.

The V gene is TRBV20-1, the J gene TRBJ2-3; TRBD1 matches at 9 bases. Germline assignment: CDR1 DFQATT and CDR2 SNEGSKA (reference sequence). CDR3 size: 13 residues. The CDR3 coding sequence is TGCAGCCACGGACAGGGGAGCACAGATACGCAGTATTTT. Amino acid sequence: CSHGQGSTDTQYF.

CDR3: CSARDPARLSTDTQYF. DNA of the CDR3: TGCAGTGCTAGAGATCCAGCCAGGCTTAGCACAGATACGCAGTATTTT. The chain joins TRBV20-1 to TRBJ2-3, with unresolved D. Germline V gene sequence: CDR1 DFQATT, CDR2 SNEGSKA (reference sequence). Trimming cost V 0 bases and J 0 bases, with 13 bases left between them. This CDR3 has 16 amino acids.

Turning to this clonotype: Just one base apart from a much larger clone, this may be a read error. The V and J genes are TRBV12-5 and TRBJ2-7; D is tentatively TRBD1 or TRBD2 (6 bases each). Germline assignment: CDR1 LGHNT and CDR2 FRNRAP. This CDR3 has 21 amino acids. V lost 6 bases, J lost 4 bases, and 37 bases lay in between. The CDR3 loop is CASGPVDRGQRSGRWSYEQYF. The CDR3 DNA is TGTGCTAGTGGCCCCGTCGATCGGGGGCAACGATCGGGACGATGGTCATACGAGCAGTACTTC.

This clonotype was observed at least ten times. V gene TRBV28 combines with J gene TRBJ1-2; TRBD1 matches 7 bases. Germline V CDR1 and CDR2: MDHEN, SYDVKM. With 2 bases clipped from V and 4 bases from J, the junction kept 7 bases outside the gene matches. The CDR3 contains 15 residues. CDR3: CASSLKQGTGYGYTF. The CDR3 coding sequence is TGTGCCAGCAGTTTAAAACAGGGGACGGGCTATGGCTACACCTTC.

This clonotype has just a few counts. Here the CDR3 DNA reads TGTGCCTGGACAGGGTTCTATGGCTACACCTTC. This translates into CAWTGFYGYTF. The chain has TRBV30 and TRBJ1-2; TRBD1 is a possible D gene (5 bases). Germline V lookup: CDR1 GTSNPN, CDR2 SVGIG (reference sequence). The CDR3 extends over 11 amino acids. Trimming took off 4 bases at V and 4 bases at J, with 7 bases between the two ends.

This chain connects TRBV27 to TRBJ1-5; 8 bases agree with TRBD1. V lost 4 bases and J lost 7; bases outside the gene matches: 6. The CDR3 is 14 amino acids. Per the germline V gene, CDR1 is MNHEY and CDR2 is SMNVEV (reference sequence). The CDR3 nucleotides are TGTGCCAGCAGTTCAGCAGGGGGCTGGCAGCCCCAGCATTTT. Translated, it gives CASSSAGGWQPQHF.

This clonotype was seen many times. The V call is TRBV28, the J call TRBJ1-1, with unresolved D. The V end lost 2 bases, the J end lost 7 bases, and 8 bases lay between the germline ends. Per germline, CDR1 MDHEN and CDR2 SYDVKM. The CDR3 is made up of 12 amino acids. The CDR3 DNA is TGTGCCAGCAGTTTACGAGGTCTTGAAGCTTTCTTT. It translates to CASSLRGLEAFF.

This clonotype has ten or more counts. This chain uses TRBV5-1 with TRBJ1-1; D is uncertain. The CDR3 consists of 13 residues. Germline V CDR1 and CDR2: SGHRS, YFSETQ. The germline V and J ends were trimmed by 4 bases and 0 bases, with 7 bases remaining between them. CDR3 region: CASSGDLNTEAFF. The CDR3 nucleotides read TGCGCCAGCAGCGGAGACCTGAACACTGAAGCTTTCTTT.

This rearrangement joins TRBV7-2 to TRBJ2-6; weak D call: TRBD1 (5 bases). V shed 3 bases and J shed 2 bases, with 8 bases lying between them. The germline V gene has CDR1 SGHTA and CDR2 FQGNSA. The CDR3 is made up of 15 amino acids. The CDR3: CASSLPGPGANVLTF. The CDR3 nucleotides read TGTGCCAGCAGCTTGCCAGGGCCTGGGGCCAACGTCCTGACTTTC.

The chain links TRBV7-9 to TRBJ2-3; 10 bases are shared with TRBD2. V shed 1 base, J shed 6 bases, and the junction held 7 bases outside the gene matches. The germline V gene encodes CDR1 SEHNR and CDR2 FQNEAQ (reference sequence). CDR3 length: 16 amino acids. CDR3 coding DNA: TGTGCCAGCAGCTTAGGGGCAGCGGGAGGGACGGATACGCAGTATTTT. This codes for CASSLGAAGGTDTQYF.

In its sample, this clonotype was seen a few times. The J gene is TRBJ2-3, the V gene TRBV27; no clear D gene. Germline lookup yields CDR1 MNHEY and CDR2 SMNVEV (reference sequence). The germline V and J ends were trimmed by 4 bases and 2 bases, with 13 bases remaining between them. This CDR3 has 15 amino acids. The CDR3 is CASSSRAGVTDTQYF. CDR3 nucleotides: TGTGCCAGCAGTTCTAGGGCAGGAGTCACAGATACGCAGTATTTT.

In its sample, this clonotype was seen many times. The V and J genes are TRBV28 and TRBJ1-1; tentative D call: TRBD1 (5 bases). Looked up from germline, CDR1 is MDHEN and CDR2 is SYDVKM. V was clipped by 5 bases and J by 8 bases, with 15 bases between them. This CDR3 has 13 residues. The CDR3 DNA reads as TGTGCCAGCAGTCTCAGGGAAACGCGGGAAGCTTTCTTT. Its protein product is CASSLRETREAFF.

This clonotype has a count of ten or more. This chain links TRBV6-1 with TRBJ1-1; D call uncertain. The CDR3 sequence is 13 residues long. Germline V gene sequence: CDR1 MNHNS, CDR2 SASEGT. The ends were cut back, 4 bases at V and 5 bases at J, with 11 bases in the middle. CDR3 residues: CASSAIRGTEAFF. CDR3 coding DNA: TGTGCCAGCAGTGCGATTCGGGGAACTGAAGCTTTCTTT.

This clonotype has at least ten counts. At one boundary the junction diverges from the germline segment, which might be a read error. The J gene is TRBJ2-3, the V gene TRBV7-9, with 9 bases fitting TRBD2. The germline CDR1 and CDR2 sequences are SEHNR and FQNEAQ (reference sequence). This CDR3 comprises 14 residues. The CDR3 is CASSLAGSTDTQYF. The CDR3 DNA sequence: TGTGCCAGCAGCCTAGCGGGATCCACAGATACGCAGTATTTT.

This chain links TRBV10-3 with TRBJ2-5; D possibly corresponds to TRBD1 (6 bases). Trimming removed 10 bases from V and 1 base from J, with 13 bases in between. The CDR3 sequence is 13 residues long. Germline lookup yields CDR1 ENHRY and CDR2 SYGVKD. The CDR3 loop reads CATRDTFQETQYF. The CDR3 DNA is TGTGCCACCCGGGACACTTTCCAAGAGACCCAGTACTTC.

This clonotype was seen only a few times. The chain joins TRBV30 to TRBJ2-1; 7 positions match TRBD1. CDR3 length: 13 amino acids. J was trimmed by 6 bases and V by 7 bases; bases with no gene match: 9. Germline values: CDR1 GTSNPN, CDR2 SVGIG (reference sequence). The CDR3 here is CASAQGQRNEQFF. In nucleotides, the CDR3 is TGTGCCTCGGCCCAGGGACAGCGCAATGAGCAGTTCTTC.

This clonotype is a singleton in its sample. The chain joins TRBV27 to TRBJ1-4, with D possibly matching TRBD1 (6 bases). Germline-derived CDR1 and CDR2 are MNHEY and SMNVEV (reference sequence). The CDR3 loop spans 15 amino acids. V lost 4 bases to trimming and J lost 6 bases, with 15 bases between them. The CDR3 DNA follows: TGTGCCAGCAGTTACGAGGGGGGTATGGATGAAAAACTGTTTTTT. Protein: CASSYEGGMDEKLFF.